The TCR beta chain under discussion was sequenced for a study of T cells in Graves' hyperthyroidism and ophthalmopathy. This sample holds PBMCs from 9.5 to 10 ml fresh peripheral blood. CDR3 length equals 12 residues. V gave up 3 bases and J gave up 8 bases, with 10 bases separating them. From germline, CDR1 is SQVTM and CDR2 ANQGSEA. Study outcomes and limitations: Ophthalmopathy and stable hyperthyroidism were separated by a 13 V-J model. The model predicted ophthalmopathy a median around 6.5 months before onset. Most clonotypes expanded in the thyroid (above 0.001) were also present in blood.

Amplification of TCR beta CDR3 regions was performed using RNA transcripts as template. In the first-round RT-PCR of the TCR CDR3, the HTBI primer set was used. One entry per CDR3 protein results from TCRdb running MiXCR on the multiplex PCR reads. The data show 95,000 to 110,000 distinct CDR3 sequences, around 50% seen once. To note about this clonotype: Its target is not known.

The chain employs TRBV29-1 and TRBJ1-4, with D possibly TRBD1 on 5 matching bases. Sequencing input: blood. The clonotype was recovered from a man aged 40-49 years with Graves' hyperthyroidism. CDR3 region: CSVDGAGEKLFF. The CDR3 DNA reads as TGCAGCGTTGACGGGGCGGGAGAAAAACTGTTTTTT.